A single sample gave rise to the 17 T cell receptor beta chains below, sequenced in a study of cytomegalovirus exposure and HLA in healthy donors. Primers included in the PCR were 60 Vbeta and 13 Jbeta primers. The table came from immunoSEQ multiplex PCR; TCRdb's copy has only in-frame clones and leaves some out. This sample has about 65,000 clones, with 80% found just once. Material for sequencing was PBMCs. These receptors came from a woman between 25 and 40 years old in good health and CMV-seronegative.

The CDR3 region is CASSELGSGYGYTF. The CDR3 DNA is TGTGCCAGCAGTGAATTGGGCAGTGGCTATGGCTACACCTTC. The J gene is TRBJ1-2, the V gene TRBV6-1; the D is unclear. The V and J ends lost 2 bases and 4 bases respectively, with 11 bases between them. The CDR3 runs 14 residues. Germline CDR1 is MNHNS and CDR2 is SASEGT.

In its sample, this clone was seen a few times. The chain uses TRBV2 and TRBJ2-7; weak D call: TRBD2 (6 bases). This CDR3 contains 12 residues. In germline, CDR1 is SNHLY, CDR2 FYNNEI. V dropped 6 bases and J dropped 4 bases, with 10 bases sitting between them. The CDR3 sequence: CASSGGAYEQYF. CDR3 nucleotides: TGTGCCAGCAGCGGGGGAGCGTACGAGCAGTACTTC.

This chain links TRBV4-1 with TRBJ1-5; TRBD1 might be the D (5 bases). This CDR3 has 16 residues. Trimming shortened V by 2 bases and J by 2 bases, and 13 bases separated the two germline ends. Per the germline V gene, CDR1 is MGHRA and CDR2 is YSYEKL. CDR3 sequence (DNA): TGCGCCAGCAGCCAATATGGGCAGGGTGGCAATCAGCCCCAGCATTTT. This encodes CASSQYGQGGNQPQHF.

The chain joins TRBV11-2 to TRBJ2-7, with D possibly being TRBD1 (6 bases). Trimming removed 6 bases at V and 4 bases at J, with 13 bases between. CDR3 size: 13 residues. Per the germline V gene, CDR1 is SGHAT and CDR2 is FQNNGV. This chain's CDR3 is CASRQNTGYEQYF. The DNA for the CDR3 is TGTGCCAGCAGACAAAACACAGGGTACGAGCAGTACTTC. The full variable domain, its missing parts supplied by reference TRBV11-2 and TRBJ2-7, is EAGVAQSPRYKIIEKRQSVAFWCNPISGHATLYWYQQILGQGPKLLIQFQNNGVVDDSQLPKDRFSAERLKGVDSTLKIQPAKLEDSAVYLCASRQNTGYEQYFGPGTRLTVT.

The J gene is TRBJ1-1, the V gene TRBV27; D not resolved. The CDR3 length is 13 residues. Germline V gives CDR1 MNHEY, CDR2 SMNVEV (reference sequence). Trimming cost V 5 bases and J 1 base, with 8 bases left between them. The CDR3 loop reads CASSVGENTEAFF. The CDR3 DNA is TGTGCCAGCAGTGTAGGAGAGAACACTGAAGCTTTCTTT.

This chain connects TRBV30 to TRBJ1-6; perhaps TRBD1 as D (6 bases). The CDR3 is made up of 14 amino acids. Germline V gene data show CDR1 as GTSNPN and CDR2 as SVGIG (reference sequence). V gave up 0 bases and J gave up 9 bases, with 12 bases separating them. The CDR3: CAWSVEPRGSPLHF. The CDR3 DNA follows: TGTGCCTGGAGTGTAGAGCCCAGGGGTTCACCCCTCCACTTT.

The chain recombines TRBV28 with TRBJ1-5; 9 nucleotides line up with TRBD1. With V trimmed by 6 bases and J by 7 bases, 7 bases remained unmatched. This CDR3 contains 14 residues. Germline-derived CDR1 and CDR2 are MDHEN and SYDVKM. CDR3 nucleotides: TGTGCCAGCAGCATACAGGGGGCGGTACAGCCCCAGCATTTT. This sequence encodes CASSIQGAVQPQHF.

The chain recombines TRBV9 with TRBJ2-7; no clear D. V was pared by 0 bases and J by 2 bases, with 9 bases between. The germline V gene encodes CDR1 SGDLS and CDR2 YYNGEE. The CDR3 contains 14 residues. The CDR3 loop reads CASSVAERPYEQYF. The CDR3 region has the DNA TGTGCCAGCAGCGTAGCTGAGCGACCCTACGAGCAGTACTTC.

CDR3 in amino acids: CASSYSGRNQPQHF. The DNA for the CDR3 is TGTGCCAGCAGTTACTCGGGCAGAAATCAGCCCCAGCATTTT. The V call is TRBV6-5, the J call TRBJ1-5; D not resolved. This CDR3 comprises 14 residues. The V end lost 0 bases, the J end lost 4 bases, and 7 bases lay between the germline ends. Germline values: CDR1 MNHEY, CDR2 SVGAGI.

The chain has TRBV5-1 and TRBJ1-4; maybe TRBD1 (6 bases). This CDR3 has 14 residues. Looked up from germline, CDR1 is SGHRS and CDR2 is YFSETQ. Trimming cost V 4 bases and J 5 bases, with 12 bases left between them. In DNA, the CDR3 is TGCGCCAGCAGCATCGGACAGCCGAATGAAAAACTGTTTTTT. Amino acid sequence: CASSIGQPNEKLFF.

J is TRBJ2-7 and V is TRBV15, with 11 bases aligning to TRBD2. Germline V gene sequence: CDR1 LNHNV, CDR2 YYDKDF (reference sequence). V shed 1 base, J shed 4 bases, and the junction held 3 bases outside the gene matches. This CDR3 comprises 15 residues. The CDR3 nucleotides read TGTGCCACCAGCAGAGTAGCGGGAGGGCGGTACGAGCAGTACTTC. Amino acids: CATSRVAGGRYEQYF. Drawing the rest from reference TRBV15 and TRBJ2-7, the complete variable domain is DAMVIQNPRYQVTQFGKPVTLSCSQTLNHNVMYWYQQKSSQAPKLLFHYYDKDFNNEADTPDNFQSRRPNTSFCFLDIRSPGLGDTAMYLCATSRVAGGRYEQYFGPGTRLTVT.

V is TRBV30 and J is TRBJ1-6, with 8 nucleotides matching TRBD1. Germline assignment: CDR1 GTSNPN and CDR2 SVGIG (reference sequence). The CDR3 consists of 16 residues. J gave up 0 bases and V 5 bases, and 6 bases lay outside the gene matches. The CDR3 reads CAWGQGPDSYNSPLHF. CDR3 nucleotides: TGTGCCTGGGGACAGGGCCCCGACTCCTATAATTCACCCCTCCACTTT.

The rearrangement links TRBV7-2 to TRBJ1-1; D is unresolved. Germline V lookup: CDR1 SGHTA, CDR2 FQGNSA. The CDR3 is 13 residues long. The V and J ends lost 0 bases and 5 bases respectively, with 7 bases between them. This CDR3 is CASSLARRTEAFF. Written as DNA, the CDR3 is TGTGCCAGCAGCTTAGCGAGGAGGACTGAAGCTTTCTTT.

This rearrangement joins TRBV30 to TRBJ2-3; D is uncertain. The V gene lost 2 bases and the J gene lost 0 bases, with 12 bases spanning the gap. The CDR3 contains 15 residues. CDR1 is GTSNPN, CDR2 SVGIG, per germline (reference sequence). CDR3 loop: CAWSFGSPSTDTQYF. The CDR3 nucleotides read TGTGCCTGGAGTTTCGGTAGTCCTAGCACAGATACGCAGTATTTT.

The chain combines TRBV9 with TRBJ2-3, with TRBD2 as a possible D gene (5 bases). The V and J ends lost 0 bases and 0 bases respectively, with 8 bases between them. The length of the CDR3 is 15 residues. Germline assignment: CDR1 SGDLS and CDR2 YYNGEE. The CDR3 nucleotides are TGTGCCAGCAGCGTAGTGGGAGCTAGCACAGATACGCAGTATTTT. Translation gives CASSVVGASTDTQYF.

A single count supports this clone. The chain combines TRBV6-6 with TRBJ1-1; D not certain. The V end lost 5 bases, the J end lost 1 base, and 8 bases lay between the germline ends. The germline gives CDR1 MNHNY, CDR2 SVGAGI (reference sequence). The CDR3 contains 13 residues. CDR3 nucleotides: TGTGCCAGCAGTAGAGAGGGGAACACTGAAGCTTTCTTT. It codes for CASSREGNTEAFF.

The chain recombines TRBV15 with TRBJ2-7; 9 positions agree with TRBD1. The CDR3 is 15 amino acids. Germline CDR1 reads LNHNV; CDR2 reads YYDKDF (reference sequence). Trimming cost V 5 bases and J 4 bases; bases outside gene matches: 9. DNA of the CDR3: TGTGCCACCAGCGAAGACCCGGGACAGGGTTACGAGCAGTACTTC. Translated: CATSEDPGQGYEQYF.